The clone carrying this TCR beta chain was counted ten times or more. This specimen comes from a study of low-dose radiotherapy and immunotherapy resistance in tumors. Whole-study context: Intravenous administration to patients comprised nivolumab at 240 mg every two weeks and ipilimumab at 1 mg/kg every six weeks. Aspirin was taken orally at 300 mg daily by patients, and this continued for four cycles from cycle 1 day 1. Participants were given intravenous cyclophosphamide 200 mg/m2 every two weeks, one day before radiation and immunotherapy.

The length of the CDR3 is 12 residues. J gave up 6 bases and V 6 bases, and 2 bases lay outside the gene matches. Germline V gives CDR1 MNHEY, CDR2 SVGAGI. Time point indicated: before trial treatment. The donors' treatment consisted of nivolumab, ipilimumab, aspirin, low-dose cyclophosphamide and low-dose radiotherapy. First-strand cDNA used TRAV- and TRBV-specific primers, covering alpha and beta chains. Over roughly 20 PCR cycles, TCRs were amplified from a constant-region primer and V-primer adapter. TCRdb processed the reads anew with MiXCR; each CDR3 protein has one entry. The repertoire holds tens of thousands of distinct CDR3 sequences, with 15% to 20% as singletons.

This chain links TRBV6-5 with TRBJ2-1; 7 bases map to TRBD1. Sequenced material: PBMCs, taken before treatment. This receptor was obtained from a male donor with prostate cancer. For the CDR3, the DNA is TGTGCCAGCAGGACAGGGTTCAATGAGCAGTTCTTC. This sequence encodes CASRTGFNEQFF.